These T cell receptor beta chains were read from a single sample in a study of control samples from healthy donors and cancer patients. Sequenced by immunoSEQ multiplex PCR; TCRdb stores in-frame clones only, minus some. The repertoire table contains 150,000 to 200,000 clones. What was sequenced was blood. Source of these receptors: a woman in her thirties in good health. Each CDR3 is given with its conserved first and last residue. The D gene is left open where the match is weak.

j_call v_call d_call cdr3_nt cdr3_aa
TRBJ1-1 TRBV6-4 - TGTGCCAGCAGGGTAGGGACAAACACTGAAGCTTTCTTT CASRVGTNTEAFF
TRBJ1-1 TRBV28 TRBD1 TGTGCCAGCAGCCCGGGACAGGCTGACACTGAAGCTTTCTTT CASSPGQADTEAFF
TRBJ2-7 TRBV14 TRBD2 TGTGCCAGCACTGAGGCGGGGGTCCCCTCCGAGCAGTACTTC CASTEAGVPSEQYF
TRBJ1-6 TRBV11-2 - TGTGCCAGCAGCCCCGGCGGGCGGGGTTCACCCCTCCACTTT CASSPGGRGSPLHF
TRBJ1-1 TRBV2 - TGTGCCAGCAGTCAGACCCGCGTGGACGCGAACACTGAAGCTTTCTTT CASSQTRVDANTEAFF
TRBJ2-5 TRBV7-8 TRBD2 TGTGCCAGCAGCTTAGAAATTGGACTAGTACAAGAGACCCAGTACTTC CASSLEIGLVQETQYF
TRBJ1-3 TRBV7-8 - TGTGCCAGCAGCCCCCGGGGCGGGAACCCCTTCTCTGGAAACACCATATATTTT CASSPRGGNPFSGNTIYF
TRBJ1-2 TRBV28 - TGTGCCAGCAGTCTTTCGTCACCCCTCTCCGACTATGGCTACACCTTC CASSLSSPLSDYGYTF
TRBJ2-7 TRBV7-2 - TGTGCCAGCAGCTTAAGGGGTCGGGGACCCTACGAGCAGTACTTC CASSLRGRGPYEQYF
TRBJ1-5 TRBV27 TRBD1 TGTGCCAGCAGTCCACGACAGGGGGCTCAGCCCCAGCATTTT CASSPRQGAQPQHF
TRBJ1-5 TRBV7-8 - TGTGCCAGCAGCCCTCAGGTAACAGGTCGCAATCAGCCCCAGCATTTT CASSPQVTGRNQPQHF
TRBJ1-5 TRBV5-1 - TGCGCCAGCAGCGGCGGGGGGGACTTTAGCAATCAGCCCCAGCATTTT CASSGGGDFSNQPQHF
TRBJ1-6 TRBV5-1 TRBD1 TGCGCCAGCAGCTTGTCCAGGGGGCGGAATTCACCCCTCCACTTT CASSLSRGRNSPLHF
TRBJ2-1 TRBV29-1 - TGCAGCGTTGCTCGGGACATAATTTTTACCTACCGCCCGTATGAGCAGTTCTTC CSVARDIIFTYRPYEQFF
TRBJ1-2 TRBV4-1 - TGCGCCAGCAGCCAAGATAGACCCCGCGGGGGGTATGGCTACACCTTC CASSQDRPRGGYGYTF
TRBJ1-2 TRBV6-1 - TGTGCCAGCAGTGTAAGGTCGGGACTTAGAAGTGGGAACTATGGCTACACCTTC CASSVRSGLRSGNYGYTF
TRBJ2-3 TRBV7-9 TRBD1 TGTGCCAGCAGCCACCCGGGACAGGCTACAGATACGCAGTATTTT CASSHPGQATDTQYF
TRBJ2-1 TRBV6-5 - TGTGCCAGCAGTTTCCGAGCACTGGGAAGCAATGAGCAGTTCTTC CASSFRALGSNEQFF
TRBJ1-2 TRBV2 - TGTGCCTGTGCGGGGGGTCCATATGGCTACACCTTC CACAGGPYGYTF
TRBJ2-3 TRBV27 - TGTGCCAGCAGTCGGGACGGTGGCACAGATACGCAGTATTTT CASSRDGGTDTQYF
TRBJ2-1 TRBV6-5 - TGTGCCAGCTCGGGCTCTGGGACCTCCTACAATGAGCAGTTCTTC CASSGSGTSYNEQFF
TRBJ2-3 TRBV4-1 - TGCGCCAGCAGCCAAGTCGGGAGCGCGGCGGATACGCAGTATTTT CASSQVGSAADTQYF
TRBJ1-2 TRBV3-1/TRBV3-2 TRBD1 TGTGCCAGCAGCCAAGATAAGGGGGCGGGTGGCTACACCTTC CASSQDKGAGGYTF
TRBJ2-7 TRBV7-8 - TGTGCCAGCAGCAGCTCCGGGACGGCAGGGGACGAGCAGTACTTC CASSSSGTAGDEQYF
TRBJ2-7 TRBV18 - TGTGCCAGCTCACGAGGGGCTGTTACCTACGAGCAGTACTTC CASSRGAVTYEQYF
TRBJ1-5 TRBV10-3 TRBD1 TGTGCCATCAGTGGGACAGGGGATCAGCCCCAGCATTTT CAISGTGDQPQHF